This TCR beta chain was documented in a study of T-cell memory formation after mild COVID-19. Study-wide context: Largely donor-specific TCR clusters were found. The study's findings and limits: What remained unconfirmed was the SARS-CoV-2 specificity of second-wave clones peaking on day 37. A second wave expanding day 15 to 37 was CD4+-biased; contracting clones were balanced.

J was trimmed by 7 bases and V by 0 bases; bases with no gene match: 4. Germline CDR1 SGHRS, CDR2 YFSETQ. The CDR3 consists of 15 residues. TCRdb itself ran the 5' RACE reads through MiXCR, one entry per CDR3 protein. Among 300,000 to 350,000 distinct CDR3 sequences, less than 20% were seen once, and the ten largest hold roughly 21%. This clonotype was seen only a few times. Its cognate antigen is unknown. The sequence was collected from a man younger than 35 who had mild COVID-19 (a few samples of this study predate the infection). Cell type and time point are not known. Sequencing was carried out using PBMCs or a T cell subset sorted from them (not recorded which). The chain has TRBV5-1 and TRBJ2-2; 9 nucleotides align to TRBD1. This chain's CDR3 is CASSLAGQGNGELFF. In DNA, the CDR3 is TGCGCCAGCAGCTTGGCGGGACAGGGAAACGGGGAGCTGTTTTTT.